Here is one T cell receptor (beta chain) with its context. V lost 0 bases, J lost 4 bases, and 8 bases lay in between. The CDR3 covers 14 residues. Germline V lookup: CDR1 MNHEY, CDR2 SVGAGI. This entry comes from a study of blood T cell repertoires in COVID-19. In the study overall: Samples representing acute and convalescent COVID-19 were sourced from the United States, Italy and Spain. The cDNA or gDNA used as material had been derived from T cells, B-cell-depleted T cells, or PBMCs.

Only in-frame clones appear in the TCRdb table, and some are missing; sequencing was by immunoSEQ multiplex PCR. Of about 210,000 clones listed, about nine tenths are singletons. The sequenced sample was peripheral blood. V is TRBV6-5 and J is TRBJ2-3, with D uncertain. The sequence was collected from a woman aged 40 to 55 with acute or convalescent COVID-19. The CDR3 protein is CASSYSGEPDTQYF. The CDR3 bases are TGTGCCAGCAGTTACTCGGGCGAGCCAGATACGCAGTATTTT.